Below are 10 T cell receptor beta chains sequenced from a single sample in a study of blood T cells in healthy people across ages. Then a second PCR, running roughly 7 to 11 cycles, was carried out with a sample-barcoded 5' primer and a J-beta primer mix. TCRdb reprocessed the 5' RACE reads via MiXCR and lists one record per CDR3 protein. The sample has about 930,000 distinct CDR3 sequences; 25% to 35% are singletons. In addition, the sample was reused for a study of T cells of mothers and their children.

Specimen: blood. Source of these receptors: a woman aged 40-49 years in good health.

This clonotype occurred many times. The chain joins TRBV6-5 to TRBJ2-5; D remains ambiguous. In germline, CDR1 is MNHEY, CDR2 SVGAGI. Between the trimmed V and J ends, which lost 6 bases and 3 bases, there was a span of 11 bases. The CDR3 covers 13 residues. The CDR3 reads CASSRALKETQYF. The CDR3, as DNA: TGTGCCAGCAGCCGGGCCCTAAAAGAGACCCAGTACTTC.

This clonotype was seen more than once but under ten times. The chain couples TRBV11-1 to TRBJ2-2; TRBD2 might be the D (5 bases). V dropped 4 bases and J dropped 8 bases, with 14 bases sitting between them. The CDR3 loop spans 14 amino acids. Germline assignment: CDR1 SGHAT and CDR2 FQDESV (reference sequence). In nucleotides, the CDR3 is TGTGCCAGCAGCTCGGGAAGGGTTACAGGGGAGCTGTTTTTT. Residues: CASSSGRVTGELFF. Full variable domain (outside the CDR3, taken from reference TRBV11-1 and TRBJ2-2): EAEVAQSPRYKITEKSQAVAFWCDPISGHATLYWYRQILGQGPELLVQFQDESVVDDSQLPKDRFSAERLKGVDSTLKIQPAELGDSAMYLCASSSGRVTGELFFGEGSRLTVL.

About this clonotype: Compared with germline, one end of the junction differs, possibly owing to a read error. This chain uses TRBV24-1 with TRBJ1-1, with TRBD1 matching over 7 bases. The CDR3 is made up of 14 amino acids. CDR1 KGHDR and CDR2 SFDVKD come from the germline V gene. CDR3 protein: CAASGPGQQTEAFF. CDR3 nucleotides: TGTGCCGCCAGTGGACCGGGACAGCAAACTGAAGCTTTCTTT.

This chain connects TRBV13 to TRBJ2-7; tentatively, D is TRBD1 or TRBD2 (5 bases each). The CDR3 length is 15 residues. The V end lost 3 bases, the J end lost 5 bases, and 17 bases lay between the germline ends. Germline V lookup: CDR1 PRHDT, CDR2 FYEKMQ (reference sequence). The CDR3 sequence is CASSFPSGPGDEQYF. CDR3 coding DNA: TGTGCCAGCAGCTTTCCCTCGGGACCCGGGGACGAGCAGTACTTC. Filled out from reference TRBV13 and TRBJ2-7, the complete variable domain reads AAGVIQSPRHLIKEKRETATLKCYPIPRHDTVYWYQQGPGQDPQFLISFYEKMQSDKGSIPDRFSAQQFSDYHSELNMSSLELGDSALYFCASSFPSGPGDEQYFGPGTRLTVT.

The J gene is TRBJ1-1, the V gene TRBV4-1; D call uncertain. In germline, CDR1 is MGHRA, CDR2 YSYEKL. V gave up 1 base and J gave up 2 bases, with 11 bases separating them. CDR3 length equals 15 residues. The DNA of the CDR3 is TGCGCCAGCAGCCAAGTTTTGCAGATCAACACTGAAGCTTTCTTT. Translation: CASSQVLQINTEAFF.

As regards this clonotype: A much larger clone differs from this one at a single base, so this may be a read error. The CDR3: CVSSRGESSYEQYF. The DNA for the CDR3 is TGTGTCAGCAGTCGGGGGGAAAGCTCCTACGAGCAGTACTTC. The chain carries TRBV27 and TRBJ2-7, with 7 bases fitting TRBD2. Germline values: CDR1 MNHEY, CDR2 SMNVEV (reference sequence). The CDR3 is made up of 14 amino acids.

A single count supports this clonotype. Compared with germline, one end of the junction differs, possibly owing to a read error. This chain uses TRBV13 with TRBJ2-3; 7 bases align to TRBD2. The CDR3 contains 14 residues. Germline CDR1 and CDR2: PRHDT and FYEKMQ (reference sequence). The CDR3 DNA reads TGTGCCGGCAGCTTCTCCGGGGGGACAGATACGCAGTATTTT. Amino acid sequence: CAGSFSGGTDTQYF.

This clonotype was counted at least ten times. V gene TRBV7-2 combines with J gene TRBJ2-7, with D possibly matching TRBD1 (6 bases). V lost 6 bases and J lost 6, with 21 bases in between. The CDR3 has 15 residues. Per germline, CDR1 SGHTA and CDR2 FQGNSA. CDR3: CASRPSGQSPSEQYF. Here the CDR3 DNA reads TGTGCCAGCAGGCCTTCGGGACAAAGTCCCAGCGAGCAGTACTTC.

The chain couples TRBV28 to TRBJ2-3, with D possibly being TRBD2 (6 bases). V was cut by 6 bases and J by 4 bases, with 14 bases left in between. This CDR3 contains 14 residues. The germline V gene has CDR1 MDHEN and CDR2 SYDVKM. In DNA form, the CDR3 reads TGTGCCAGCAGGGAGGAGGGTTCGTCAGATACGCAGTATTTT. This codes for CASREEGSSDTQYF.

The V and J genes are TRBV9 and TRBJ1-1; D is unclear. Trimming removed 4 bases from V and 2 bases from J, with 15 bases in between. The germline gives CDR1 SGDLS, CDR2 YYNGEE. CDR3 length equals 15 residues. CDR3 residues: CASSPPEQINTEAFF. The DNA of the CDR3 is TGTGCCAGCAGCCCGCCTGAGCAGATAAACACTGAAGCTTTCTTT. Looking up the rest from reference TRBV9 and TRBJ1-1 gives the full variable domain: DSGVTQTPKHLITATGQRVTLRCSPRSGDLSVYWYQQSLDQGLQFLIQYYNGEERAKGNILERFSAQQFPDLHSELNLSSLELGDSALYFCASSPPEQINTEAFFGQGTRLTVV.